Sequencing of this T cell receptor (beta chain) was carried out in a study of shared clonotypes between healthy human individuals. Some clones are missing from TCRdb's copy, which holds only in-frame ones; the method was immunoSEQ multiplex PCR. The top ten hold more than 0.95% of the sample, which has around 2,000,000 clones, about 95% seen once. There are 17 residues in the CDR3. The naive CD8 population came from CD45RO-negative cells selected for CCR7, without terminally differentiated effector memory CD45RA+ cells. The chain links TRBV12-2 to TRBJ2-2; TRBD2, as called in the table, went unchecked against the DNA. TRBV12-2 is termed a pseudogene. The sample consisted of naive CD8+ T cells sorted from blood. The source is a man between 18 and 29 years old in good health. CDR3 sequence (DNA): TGTGCAGCCGCAGATAGGACTAGCGGGAGTATCGCCGGGGAGCTGTTTTTT. Translation: CAAADRTSGSIAGELFF.